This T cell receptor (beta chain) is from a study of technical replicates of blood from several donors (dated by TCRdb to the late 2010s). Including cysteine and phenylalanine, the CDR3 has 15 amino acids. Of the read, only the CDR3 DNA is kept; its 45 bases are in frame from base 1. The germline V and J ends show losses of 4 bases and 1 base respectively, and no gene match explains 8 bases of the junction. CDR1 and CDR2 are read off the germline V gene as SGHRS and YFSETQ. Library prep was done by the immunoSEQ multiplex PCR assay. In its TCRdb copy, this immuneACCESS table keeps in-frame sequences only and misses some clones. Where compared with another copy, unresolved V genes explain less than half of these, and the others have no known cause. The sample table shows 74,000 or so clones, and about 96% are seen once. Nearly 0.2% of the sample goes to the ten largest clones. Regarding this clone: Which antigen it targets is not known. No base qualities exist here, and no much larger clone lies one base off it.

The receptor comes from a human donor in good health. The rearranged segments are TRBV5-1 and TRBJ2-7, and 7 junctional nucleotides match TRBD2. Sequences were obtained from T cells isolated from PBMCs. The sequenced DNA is TGCGCCAGCAGCACGGCTAGCGGTAGTTCCTACGAGCAGTACTTC. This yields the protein CASSTASGSSYEQYF.